The sequence of this T cell receptor (beta chain) was determined in a study of shared clonotypes between healthy human individuals. General study points: It was anticipated that sequencing depth would influence how many clonotypes donors shared.

The CDR3 consists of 14 residues. Germline CDR1 and CDR2: MNHEY and SVGAGI. Between the trimmed V and J ends, which lost 5 bases and 9 bases, there was a span of 19 bases. The assay used deep level. Several immunoSEQ plates held equal portions of the genomic DNA taken from each subset. As processed by the authors: Filtering differed, since immunoSEQ gave only junction sequences and no quality scores. Clones were sequenced by immunoSEQ multiplex PCR, and TCRdb holds only the in-frame ones, with some missing. D and trimming come from the DNA, and the V and J calls and clone size come from that table. The sample lists 2 million to 2.5 million clones; around 95% were seen once. Comment on this clone: The target antigen is unknown.

This clonotype was obtained from a man younger than 35 in good health. The chain has TRBV6-5 and TRBJ1-1; tentative D call: TRBD1 (5 bases). Sequencing used naive CD4+ T cells sorted from blood. The subset here: CD45RA+ positively selected. CDR3 sequence: CASSTRGRPIKAFF. The CDR3 DNA sequence: TGTGCCAGCAGTACCCGGGGCCGGCCGATTAAAGCTTTCTTT.